The T cell receptor (beta chain) under discussion was sequenced for a study of spatial heterogeneity in lung cancer. Findings and limits, study-wide: Ubiquitous expanded tumor TCRs surfaced in blood more at resection than they did at follow-up.

The time point: sample taken at primary tumor resection. From tumor, nontumor lung or frozen PBMC, whole RNA was taken unsorted for sequencing. The cohort: 70 to 85 early-stage, untreated non-small cell lung cancer patients. This clonotype came up many times. Its antigen is not known. Individually, TCR cDNA molecules were each labelled with a unique molecular identifier. TCRdb used MiXCR to reprocess the 5' RACE reads, holding one entry per CDR3 protein. The table has about 92,000 distinct CDR3 sequences, roughly 12% seen once. This TCR came from a male donor with early-stage non-small cell lung cancer. The sample in question was PBMCs, obtained at surgery.

The CDR3 DNA follows: TGCAGCGTGGCCCGGGGGCCTATAGACAATGAGCAGTTCTTC. The encoded protein is CSVARGPIDNEQFF. The chain is built from TRBV29-1 and TRBJ2-1; D might be TRBD1 or TRBD2, each matching 6 bases. V was clipped by 6 bases and J by 5 bases, with 17 bases between them. The CDR3 consists of 14 residues. Looked up from germline, CDR1 is SQVTM and CDR2 is ANQGSEA.